This T cell receptor (beta chain) was sequenced during a study of cytomegalovirus exposure and HLA in healthy donors. This CDR3 spans 16 amino acids. As regards this clone: Its target is unknown.

Study-wide points: Within the data, a cluster of highly shared sequence variants was likely a sequencing artifact. Differences between HLA loci emerged in a later analysis of TCR association rates, with DRB1 most and HLA-C fewest.

PCR involved 60 Vbeta and 13 Jbeta primers. Produced via immunoSEQ multiplex PCR; TCRdb's table is partial and in-frame only. Of 150,000 to 200,000 clones in the sample, less than 90% were seen once. Material for sequencing was PBMCs. The chain is built from TRBV21-1 and TRBJ2-7; the table gives TRBD1 as D, unverified against the DNA. TRBV21-1 constitutes a pseudogene. The sequence was collected from a boy younger than 18 in good health and CMV-seronegative. For the CDR3, the DNA is TGTGCCAGCAGCAAGGACCCGGGACAGGGGGCGCGCGAGCAGCACTTC. Its protein is CASSKDPGQGAREQHF.